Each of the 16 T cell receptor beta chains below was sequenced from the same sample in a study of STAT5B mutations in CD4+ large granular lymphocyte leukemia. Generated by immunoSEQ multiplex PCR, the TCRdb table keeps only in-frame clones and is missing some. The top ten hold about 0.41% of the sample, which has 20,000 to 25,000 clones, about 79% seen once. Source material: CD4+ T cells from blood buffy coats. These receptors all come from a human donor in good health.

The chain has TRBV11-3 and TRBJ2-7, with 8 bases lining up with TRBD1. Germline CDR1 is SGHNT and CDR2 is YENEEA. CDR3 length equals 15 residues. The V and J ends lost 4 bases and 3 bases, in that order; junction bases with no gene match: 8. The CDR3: CASSSSPGQVYEQYF. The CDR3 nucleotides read TGTGCCAGCAGCTCCAGCCCGGGACAGGTCTACGAGCAGTACTTC.

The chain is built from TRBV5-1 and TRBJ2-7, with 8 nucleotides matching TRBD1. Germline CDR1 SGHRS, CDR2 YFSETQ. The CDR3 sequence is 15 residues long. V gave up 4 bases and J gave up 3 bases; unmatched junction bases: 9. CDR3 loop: CASSPDRGDLYEQYF. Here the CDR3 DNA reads TGCGCCAGCAGCCCTGACAGGGGAGATCTCTACGAGCAGTACTTC.

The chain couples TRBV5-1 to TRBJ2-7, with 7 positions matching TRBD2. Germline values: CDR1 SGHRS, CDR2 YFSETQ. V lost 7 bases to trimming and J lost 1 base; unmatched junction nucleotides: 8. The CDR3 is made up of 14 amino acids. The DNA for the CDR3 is TGCGCCAGCCACCGGGGGGAGGAGTCCTACGAGCAGTACTTC. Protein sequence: CASHRGEESYEQYF.

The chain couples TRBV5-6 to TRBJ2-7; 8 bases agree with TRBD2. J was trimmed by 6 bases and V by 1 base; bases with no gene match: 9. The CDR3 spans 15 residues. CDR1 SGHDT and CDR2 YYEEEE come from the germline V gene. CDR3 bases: TGTGCCAGCAGCTTGTTTGGAGCGGGAGTAGGCGAGCAGTACTTC. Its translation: CASSLFGAGVGEQYF.

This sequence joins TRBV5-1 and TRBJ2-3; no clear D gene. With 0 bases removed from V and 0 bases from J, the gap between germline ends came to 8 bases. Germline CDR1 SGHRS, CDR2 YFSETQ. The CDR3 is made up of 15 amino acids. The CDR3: CASSLATVSTDTQYF. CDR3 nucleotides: TGCGCCAGCAGCTTGGCGACGGTGAGCACAGATACGCAGTATTTT.

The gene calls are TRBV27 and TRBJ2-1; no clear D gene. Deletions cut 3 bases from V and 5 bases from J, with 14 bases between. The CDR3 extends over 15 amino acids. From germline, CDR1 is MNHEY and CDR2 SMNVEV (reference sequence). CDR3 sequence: CASSLPLAGHNEQFF. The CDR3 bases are TGTGCCAGCAGTTTGCCCTTGGCAGGTCACAATGAGCAGTTCTTC.

CDR3 residues: CASSPRRGLEQYF. In DNA form, the CDR3 reads TGTGCCAGCAGTCCTCGTCGGGGGCTCGAGCAGTACTTC. V usage is TRBV4-2 and J usage is TRBJ2-7; D assignment may be TRBD1 or TRBD2 (6 bases each). CDR1 and CDR2 (germline): LGHNA, YNFKEQ. V lost 6 bases, J lost 6 bases, and 15 bases lay in between. The CDR3 has 13 residues.

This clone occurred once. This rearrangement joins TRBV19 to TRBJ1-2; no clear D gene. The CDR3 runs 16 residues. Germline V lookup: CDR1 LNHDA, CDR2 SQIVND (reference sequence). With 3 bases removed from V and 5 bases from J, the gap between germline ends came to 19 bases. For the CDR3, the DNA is TGTGCCAGTAGTATTTCGGGTTGGTACCCCACTTATGGCTACACCTTC. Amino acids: CASSISGWYPTYGYTF.

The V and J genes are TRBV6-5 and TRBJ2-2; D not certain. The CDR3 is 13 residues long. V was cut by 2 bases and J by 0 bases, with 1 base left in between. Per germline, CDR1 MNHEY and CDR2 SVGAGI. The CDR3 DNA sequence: TGTGCCAGCAGTTACGCGAACACCGGGGAGCTGTTTTTT. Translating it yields CASSYANTGELFF.

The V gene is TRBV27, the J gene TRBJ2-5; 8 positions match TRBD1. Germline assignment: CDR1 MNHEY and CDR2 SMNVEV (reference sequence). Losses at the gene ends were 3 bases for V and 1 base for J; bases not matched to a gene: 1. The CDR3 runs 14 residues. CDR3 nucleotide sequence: TGTGCCAGCAGTTTGGACAGGGCCCAAGAGACCCAGTACTTC. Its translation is CASSLDRAQETQYF.

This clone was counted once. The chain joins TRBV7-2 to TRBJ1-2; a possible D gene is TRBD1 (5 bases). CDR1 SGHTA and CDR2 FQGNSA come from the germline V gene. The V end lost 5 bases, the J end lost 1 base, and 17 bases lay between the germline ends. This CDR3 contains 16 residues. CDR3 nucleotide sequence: TGTGCCAGCAGCCCCTCGGGAAGGGGTTTTAACTATGGCTACACCTTC. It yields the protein CASSPSGRGFNYGYTF.

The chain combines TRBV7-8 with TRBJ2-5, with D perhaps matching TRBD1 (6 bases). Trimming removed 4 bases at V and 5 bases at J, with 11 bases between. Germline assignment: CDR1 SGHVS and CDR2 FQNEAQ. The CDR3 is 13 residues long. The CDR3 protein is CASSYRAAETQYF. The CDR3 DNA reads TGTGCCAGCAGCTACAGGGCGGCGGAGACCCAGTACTTC.

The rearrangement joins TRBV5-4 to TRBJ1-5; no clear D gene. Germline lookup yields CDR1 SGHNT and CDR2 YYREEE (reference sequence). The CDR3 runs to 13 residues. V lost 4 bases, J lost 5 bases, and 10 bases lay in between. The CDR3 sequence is CASSLDGDQPQHF. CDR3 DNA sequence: TGTGCCAGCAGCCTTGACGGAGATCAGCCCCAGCATTTT.

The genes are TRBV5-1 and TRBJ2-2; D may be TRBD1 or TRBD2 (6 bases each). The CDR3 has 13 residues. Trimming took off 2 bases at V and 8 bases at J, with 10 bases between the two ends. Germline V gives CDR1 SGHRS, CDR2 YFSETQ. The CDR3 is CASSFGGPGELFF. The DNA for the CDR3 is TGCGCCAGCAGCTTTGGGGGGCCTGGGGAGCTGTTTTTT.

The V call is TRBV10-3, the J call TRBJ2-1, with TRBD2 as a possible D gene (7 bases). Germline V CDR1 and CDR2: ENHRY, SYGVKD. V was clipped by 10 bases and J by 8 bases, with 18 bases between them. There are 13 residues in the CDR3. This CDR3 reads CATSGRGIDEQFF. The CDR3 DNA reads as TGTGCCACCTCTGGGAGGGGGATAGATGAGCAGTTCTTC.

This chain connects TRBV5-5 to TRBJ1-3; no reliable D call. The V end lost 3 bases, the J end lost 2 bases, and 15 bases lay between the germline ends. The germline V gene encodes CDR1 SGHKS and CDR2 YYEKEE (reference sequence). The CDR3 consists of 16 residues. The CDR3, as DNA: TGTGCCAGCAGCTCACCCCCCGCCAACGCTGGAAACACCATATATTTT. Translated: CASSSPPANAGNTIYF.